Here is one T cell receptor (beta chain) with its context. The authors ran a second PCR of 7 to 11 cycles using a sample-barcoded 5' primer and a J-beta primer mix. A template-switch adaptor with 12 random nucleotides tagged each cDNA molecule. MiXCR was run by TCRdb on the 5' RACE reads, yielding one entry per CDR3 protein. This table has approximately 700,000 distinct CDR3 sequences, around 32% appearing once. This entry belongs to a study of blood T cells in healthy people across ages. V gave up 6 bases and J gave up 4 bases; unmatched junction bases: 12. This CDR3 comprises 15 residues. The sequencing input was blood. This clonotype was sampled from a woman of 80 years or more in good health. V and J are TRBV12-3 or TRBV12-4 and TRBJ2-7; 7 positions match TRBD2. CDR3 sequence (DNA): TGTGCCAGCAGCAAGCCTGGCGGGAGAGGATACGAGCAGTACTTC. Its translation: CASSKPGGRGYEQYF.